The subject of this entry is one TCR beta chain. Antigen specificity is unknown. This entry belongs to a study of cytomegalovirus exposure and HLA in healthy donors. Points from the study as a whole: In a later analysis, CMV-associated beta chains were mostly HLA-associated, it appeared.

The study ran its PCR with 60 Vbeta and 13 Jbeta primers. TCRdb's copy holds only in-frame clones and misses some; the assay was immunoSEQ multiplex PCR. The data contain about 140,000 clones, 88% of them singletons. Germline CDR1 reads SGHNT; CDR2 reads YYREEE (reference sequence). This CDR3 is 14 amino acids long. V lost 2 bases and J lost 5, with 13 bases in between. The chain has TRBV5-4 and TRBJ2-5; D possibly corresponds to TRBD1 (6 bases). What was sequenced was PBMCs. The TCR comes from a woman between 40 and 50 years old in good health and CMV-seronegative. The CDR3 region is CASSLYREIETQYF. In DNA form, the CDR3 reads TGTGCCAGCAGCTTATACAGGGAGATCGAGACCCAGTACTTC.